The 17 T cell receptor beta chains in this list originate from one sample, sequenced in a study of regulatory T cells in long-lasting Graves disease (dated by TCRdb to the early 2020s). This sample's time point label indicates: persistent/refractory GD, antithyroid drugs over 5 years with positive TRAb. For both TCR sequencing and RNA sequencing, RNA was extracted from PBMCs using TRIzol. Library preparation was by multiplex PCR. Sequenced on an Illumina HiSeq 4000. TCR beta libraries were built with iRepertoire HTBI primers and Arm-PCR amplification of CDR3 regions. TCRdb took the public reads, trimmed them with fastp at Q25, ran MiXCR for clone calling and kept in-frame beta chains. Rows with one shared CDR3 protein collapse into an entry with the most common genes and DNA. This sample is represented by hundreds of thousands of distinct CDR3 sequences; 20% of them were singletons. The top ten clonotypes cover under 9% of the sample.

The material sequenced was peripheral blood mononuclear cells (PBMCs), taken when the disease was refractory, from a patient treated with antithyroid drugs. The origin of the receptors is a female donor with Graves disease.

The CDR3 sequence is CASLTSANTGELFF. The CDR3 bases are TGTGCCAGCTTGACTAGCGCGAACACCGGGGAGCTGTTTTTT. The genes are TRBV2 and TRBJ2-2; TRBD2 matches 8 bases. V lost 8 bases and J lost 0; bases outside the gene matches: 2. There are 14 residues in the CDR3. From germline, CDR1 is SNHLY and CDR2 FYNNEI. The full variable domain, in which reference TRBV2 and TRBJ2-2 provide the parts outside the CDR3, is EPEVTQTPSHQVTQMGQEVILRCVPISNHLYFYWYRQILGQKVEFLVSFYNNEISEKSEIFDDQFSVERPDGSNFTLKIRSTKLEDSAMYFCASLTSANTGELFFGEGSRLTVL.

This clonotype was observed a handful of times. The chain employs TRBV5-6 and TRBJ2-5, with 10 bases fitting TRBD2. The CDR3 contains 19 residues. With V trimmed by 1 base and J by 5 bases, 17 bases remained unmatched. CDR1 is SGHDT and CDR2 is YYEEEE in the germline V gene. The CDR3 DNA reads TGTGCCAGCAGCTTGAAGTACCGGCTAGCGGGAGAGGTATGGGAGACCCAGTACTTC. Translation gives CASSLKYRLAGEVWETQYF.

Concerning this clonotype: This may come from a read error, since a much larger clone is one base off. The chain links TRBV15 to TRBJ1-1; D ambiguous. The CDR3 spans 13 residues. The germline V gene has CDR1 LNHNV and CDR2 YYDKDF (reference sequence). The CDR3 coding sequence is TGTGCCACCAGCAGAGATGACGGCACTAAAGCTTTCTTT. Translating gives CATSRDDGTKAFF.

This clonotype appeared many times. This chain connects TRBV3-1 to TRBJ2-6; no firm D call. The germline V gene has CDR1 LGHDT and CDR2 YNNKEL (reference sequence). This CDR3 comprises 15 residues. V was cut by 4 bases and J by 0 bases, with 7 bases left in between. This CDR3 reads CASSPKSSGANVLTF. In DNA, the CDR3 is TGTGCCAGCAGCCCTAAGAGCTCTGGGGCCAACGTCCTGACTTTC.

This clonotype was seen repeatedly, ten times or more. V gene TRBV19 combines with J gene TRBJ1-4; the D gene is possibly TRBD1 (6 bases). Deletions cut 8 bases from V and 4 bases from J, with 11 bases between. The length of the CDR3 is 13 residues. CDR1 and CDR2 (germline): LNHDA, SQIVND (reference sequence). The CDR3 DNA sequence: TGTGCCAGTCAGGACAGCTTTAATGAAAAACTGTTTTTT. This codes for CASQDSFNEKLFF.

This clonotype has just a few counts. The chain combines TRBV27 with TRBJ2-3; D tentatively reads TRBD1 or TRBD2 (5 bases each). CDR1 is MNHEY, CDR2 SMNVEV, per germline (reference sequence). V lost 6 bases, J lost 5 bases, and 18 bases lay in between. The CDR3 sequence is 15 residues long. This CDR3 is CASRGRDRVLDTQYF. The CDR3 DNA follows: TGTGCCAGCAGGGGACGGGACCGCGTTTTAGATACGCAGTATTTT.

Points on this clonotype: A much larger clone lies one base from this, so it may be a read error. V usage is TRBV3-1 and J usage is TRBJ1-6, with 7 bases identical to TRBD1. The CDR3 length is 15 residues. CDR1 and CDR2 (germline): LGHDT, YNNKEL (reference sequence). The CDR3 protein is CASGQGVGGNSPLHF. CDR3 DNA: TGTGCCAGCGGCCAAGGGGTAGGGGGCAATTCACCCCTCCACTTT.

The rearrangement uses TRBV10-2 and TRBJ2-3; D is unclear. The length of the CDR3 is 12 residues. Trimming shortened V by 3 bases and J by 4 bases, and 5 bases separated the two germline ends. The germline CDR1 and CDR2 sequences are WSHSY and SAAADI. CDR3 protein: CASSDTSDTQYF. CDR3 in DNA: TGCGCCAGCAGTGATACGTCAGATACGCAGTATTTT.

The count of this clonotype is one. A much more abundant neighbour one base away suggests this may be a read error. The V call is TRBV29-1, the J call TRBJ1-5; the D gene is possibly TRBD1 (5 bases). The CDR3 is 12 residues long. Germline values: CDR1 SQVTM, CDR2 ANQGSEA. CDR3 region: CSDSVGNQPQHF. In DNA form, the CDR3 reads TGCAGTGACAGTGTTGGCAATCAGCCCCAGCATTTT.

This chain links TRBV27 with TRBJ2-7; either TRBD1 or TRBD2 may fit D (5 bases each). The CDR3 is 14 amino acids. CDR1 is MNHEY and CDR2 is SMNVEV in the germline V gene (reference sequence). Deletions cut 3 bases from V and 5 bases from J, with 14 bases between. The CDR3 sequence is CASSFVGASHEQYF. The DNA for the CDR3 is TGTGCCAGCAGTTTCGTAGGGGCTAGCCACGAGCAGTACTTC.

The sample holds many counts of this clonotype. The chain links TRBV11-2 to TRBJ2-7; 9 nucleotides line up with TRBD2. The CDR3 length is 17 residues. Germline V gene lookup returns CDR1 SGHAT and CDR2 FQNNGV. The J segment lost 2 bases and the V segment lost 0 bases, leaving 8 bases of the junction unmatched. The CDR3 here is CASSLDPVASGAYEQYF. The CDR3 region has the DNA TGTGCCAGCAGCTTAGATCCTGTGGCTAGCGGGGCCTACGAGCAGTACTTC.

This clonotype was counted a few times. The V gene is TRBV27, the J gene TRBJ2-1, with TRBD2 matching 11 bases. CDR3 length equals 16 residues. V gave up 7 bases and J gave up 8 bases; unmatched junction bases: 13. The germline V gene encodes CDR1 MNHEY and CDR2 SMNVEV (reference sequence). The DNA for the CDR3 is TGTGCCAGCATGCCACTAGCGGGAGTACCCCACGATGAGCAGTTCTTC. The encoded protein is CASMPLAGVPHDEQFF.

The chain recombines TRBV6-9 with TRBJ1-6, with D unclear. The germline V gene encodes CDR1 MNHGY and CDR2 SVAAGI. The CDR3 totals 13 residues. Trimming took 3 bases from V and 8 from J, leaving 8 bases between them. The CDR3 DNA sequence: TGTGCCAGCAGTTACAACGCGGATTCACCCCTCCACTTT. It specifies CASSYNADSPLHF.

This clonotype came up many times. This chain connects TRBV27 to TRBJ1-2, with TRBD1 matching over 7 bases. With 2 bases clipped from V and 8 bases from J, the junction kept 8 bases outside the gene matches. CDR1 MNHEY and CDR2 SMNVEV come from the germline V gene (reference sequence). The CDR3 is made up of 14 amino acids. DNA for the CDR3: TGTGCCAGCAGTTTAGGAGGGGGCGGTCTAGGCTACACCTTC. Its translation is CASSLGGGGLGYTF.

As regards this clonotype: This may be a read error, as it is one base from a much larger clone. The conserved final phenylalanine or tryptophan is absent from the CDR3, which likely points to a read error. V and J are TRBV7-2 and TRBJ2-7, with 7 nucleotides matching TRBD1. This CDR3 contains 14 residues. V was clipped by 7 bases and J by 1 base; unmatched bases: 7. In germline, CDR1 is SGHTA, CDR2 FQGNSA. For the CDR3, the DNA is TGTGCCAGCAACCGGGACAGTATATCCTACGAGCAGTACATC. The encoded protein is CASNRDSISYEQYI.

CDR3 DNA sequence: TGTGCCAGCAGCTTTCAGGGGGCGGGAGCGAACATTCAGTACTTC. Its protein product is CASSFQGAGANIQYF. This chain links TRBV7-9 with TRBJ2-4, with a possible D match to TRBD1 (8 bases). V shed 3 bases and J shed 7 bases, with 16 bases lying between them. The CDR3 length is 15 residues. From germline, CDR1 is SEHNR and CDR2 FQNEAQ (reference sequence).

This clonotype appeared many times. The DNA for the CDR3 is TGTGCCAGCAGCCCCCGAGGGGTTTCCTACGAGCAGTACTTC. This translates into CASSPRGVSYEQYF. V usage is TRBV7-9 and J usage is TRBJ2-7; the D gene could be TRBD1 or TRBD2 (5 bases each). The CDR3 runs 14 residues. The germline V gene has CDR1 SEHNR and CDR2 FQNEAQ (reference sequence). V lost 5 bases and J 1 base, leaving 12 bases between the germline ends.